The 25 T cell receptor beta chains below were found in one sample sequenced in a study of blood T cells in healthy people across ages. The use of a sample-barcoded 5' primer and a J-beta primer mix characterized a second PCR of 7 to 11 cycles. TCRdb re-derived calls from the 5' RACE reads in MiXCR, one entry per CDR3 protein. The profile shows some 1,800,000 distinct CDR3 sequences, around 40% of them singletons. The sequenced material came from blood. Receptors were obtained from a human donor in good health.

In its sample, this clonotype was seen a few times. This chain uses TRBV7-3 with TRBJ2-3; 8 nucleotides line up with TRBD1. This CDR3 contains 20 residues. Germline V CDR1 and CDR2: SGHTA, FQGTGA. The ends lost 5 bases at V and 0 bases at J; junction bases unmatched: 19. The CDR3 sequence is CASSLQGGLKNPLSTDTQYF. In DNA, the CDR3 is TGTGCCAGCAGCCTACAGGGGGGACTCAAAAACCCCCTGAGCACAGATACGCAGTATTTT.

A note on this clonotype: The junction departs from germline at one end; a sequencing error may be responsible. V usage is TRBV6-5 and J usage is TRBJ2-1; perhaps TRBD1 as D (5 bases). This CDR3 has 14 amino acids. Per germline, CDR1 MNHEY and CDR2 SVGAGI. CDR3 amino acids: CASSATGHDNEQVF. Written as DNA, the CDR3 is TGTGCCAGCAGTGCCACTGGACACGACAATGAGCAGGTCTTC.

This rearrangement joins TRBV4-1 to TRBJ2-5; possible D gene TRBD2, 5 bases. Germline CDR1 reads MGHRA; CDR2 reads YSYEKL. Trimming removed 0 bases at V and 3 bases at J, with 14 bases between. The length of the CDR3 is 16 residues. CDR3 residues: CASSQERLAGEETQYF. The DNA for the CDR3 is TGCGCCAGCAGCCAAGAAAGGCTAGCCGGCGAAGAGACCCAGTACTTC.

The genes are TRBV20-1 and TRBJ2-5; TRBD1 agrees at 7 bases. The V gene end was trimmed by 5 bases and the J gene end by 2 bases; junction bases not matched to a gene: 11. The CDR3 spans 15 residues. The germline gives CDR1 DFQATT, CDR2 SNEGSKA (reference sequence). The CDR3 protein is CSAPEGMGQQETQYF. The CDR3, as DNA: TGCAGTGCTCCCGAAGGGATGGGACAGCAAGAGACCCAGTACTTC.

The rearrangement uses TRBV5-6 and TRBJ1-1; 9 bases map to TRBD1. Losses at the gene ends were 4 bases for V and 3 bases for J; bases not matched to a gene: 10. Germline values: CDR1 SGHDT, CDR2 YYEEEE. The CDR3 has 16 residues. The CDR3 DNA reads as TGTGCCAGCAGCCGAGAAACAGGGGGCTTGTACACTGAAGCTTTCTTT. Translating gives CASSRETGGLYTEAFF.

The rearrangement links TRBV6-6 to TRBJ1-2; no reliable D call. The germline gives CDR1 MNHNY, CDR2 SVGAGI (reference sequence). There are 14 residues in the CDR3. V was trimmed by 7 bases and J by 6 bases, leaving 18 bases between them. The CDR3 coding sequence is TGTGCCAGCACCTTTAAGAGGGAAACCCATGGCTACACCTTC. It encodes CASTFKRETHGYTF.

This sequence joins TRBV28 and TRBJ1-5; D is uncertain. V was cut by 6 bases and J by 6 bases, with 18 bases left in between. This CDR3 comprises 15 residues. CDR1 and CDR2 (germline): MDHEN, SYDVKM. Here the CDR3 reads CASSSTWWASQPQHF. Written as DNA, the CDR3 is TGTGCCAGCAGCTCGACATGGTGGGCTAGTCAGCCCCAGCATTTT.

The chain links TRBV24-1 to TRBJ2-3, with TRBD1 matching 7 bases. Germline CDR1 reads KGHDR; CDR2 reads SFDVKD. CDR3 length: 16 residues. Trimming took 7 bases from V and 2 from J; bases not matched to a gene: 11. The CDR3 DNA sequence: TGTGCCACCAGCTCACAGGGGATTGCGATCACAGATACGCAGTATTTT. Protein: CATSSQGIAITDTQYF.

This clonotype showed up just a few times. The chain is built from TRBV6-1 and TRBJ2-5, with 7 bases fitting TRBD1. Trimming cost V 6 bases and J 5 bases; bases outside gene matches: 15. Germline loops: CDR1 MNHNS, CDR2 SASEGT. This CDR3 has 16 amino acids. The CDR3 sequence: CASSKSQGLVGETQYF. CDR3 DNA sequence: TGTGCCAGCAGCAAATCACAGGGGTTGGTCGGCGAGACCCAGTACTTC.

The chain combines TRBV6-2 or TRBV6-3 with TRBJ1-5; D gene uncertain. Germline lookup yields CDR1 MNHEY and CDR2 SVGEGT. Trimming took off 8 bases at V and 0 bases at J, with 11 bases between the two ends. CDR3 size: 14 residues. CDR3 nucleotide sequence: TGTGCCAGCGGAGGGATATATAGCAATCAGCCCCAGCATTTT. Protein sequence: CASGGIYSNQPQHF.

This clonotype was detected a few times. V is TRBV4-3 and J is TRBJ2-1; tentative D call: TRBD2 (6 bases). This CDR3 is 16 amino acids long. Germline V gene data show CDR1 as LGHNA and CDR2 as YSLEER. Trimming removed 0 bases at V and 4 bases at J, with 13 bases between. Written as DNA, the CDR3 is TGCGCCAGCAGCCAAGAGGGAGGACTTGAATACAATGAGCAGTTCTTC. This translates into CASSQEGGLEYNEQFF.

The gene calls are TRBV20-1 and TRBJ2-1, with 8 bases matching TRBD2. Unmatched junction bases numbered 6, after V lost 6 bases and J lost 8 bases. CDR3 length equals 12 residues. Germline CDR1 is DFQATT and CDR2 is SNEGSKA (reference sequence). CDR3 bases: TGCAGTGCAGAAGCGGGGGTATATGAGCAGTTCTTC. The encoded protein is CSAEAGVYEQFF.

Remarks on this clonotype: At one boundary the junction diverges from the germline segment, which might be a read error. The chain couples TRBV5-1 to TRBJ2-4; 11 bases are shared with TRBD2. The CDR3 consists of 18 residues. The germline CDR1 and CDR2 sequences are SGHRS and YFSETQ. The DNA for the CDR3 is TGCGCCAGCAGCTTGGAACGGACTAGCGGGTTAGCCAGAAACATTCAGTACTTC. Translation: CASSLERTSGLARNIQYF.

This chain links TRBV3-1 with TRBJ1-2, with D maybe TRBD1 (5 bases). The V end was cut by 2 bases, the J end by 0 bases, with 25 bases between. CDR1 is LGHDT, CDR2 YNNKEL, per germline (reference sequence). The CDR3 is 20 residues long. CDR3 nucleotide sequence: TGTGCCAGCAGCCAAAGTCCTCTCCGGGACCGGCGAGGCGCTAACTATGGCTACACCTTC. Its protein product is CASSQSPLRDRRGANYGYTF.

The chain carries TRBV7-8 and TRBJ2-7; possibly TRBD2 for D (6 bases). Germline V gene data show CDR1 as SGHVS and CDR2 as FQNEAQ. The CDR3 runs to 13 residues. The ends were cut back, 4 bases at V and 6 bases at J, with 13 bases in the middle. The CDR3 loop is CASSSTRFSEQYF. DNA for the CDR3: TGTGCCAGCAGCTCGACTAGGTTCTCCGAGCAGTACTTC.

J is TRBJ1-2 and V is TRBV20-1; 11 bases agree with TRBD1. The junction had 11 bases not matched to a gene; V was cut back by 5 bases and J by 0 bases. Germline V gene sequence: CDR1 DFQATT, CDR2 SNEGSKA (reference sequence). The CDR3 covers 17 residues. The CDR3 sequence: CSAPKSGTGGSNYGYTF. The CDR3 region has the DNA TGCAGTGCTCCTAAATCCGGGACAGGGGGTTCTAACTATGGCTACACCTTC.

This clonotype was counted only a few times. The J gene is TRBJ1-2, the V gene TRBV9; D is ambiguous. This CDR3 is built from 14 residues. The V gene's germline CDR1 is SGDLS and CDR2 YYNGEE. V lost 4 bases, J lost 11 bases, and 21 bases lay in between. The CDR3 is CASSPETELLGYTF. The CDR3 DNA sequence: TGTGCCAGCAGCCCCGAGACGGAACTCTTGGGATACACCTTC.

V and J are TRBV6-1 and TRBJ2-3; no firm D call. CDR3 size: 16 residues. The V and J ends lost 7 bases and 0 bases respectively, with 17 bases between them. The germline gives CDR1 MNHNS, CDR2 SASEGT. The CDR3 nucleotides read TGTGCCAGCAATGACTCCTACATAGAAAGCACAGATACGCAGTATTTT. Translating it yields CASNDSYIESTDTQYF.

The chain is built from TRBV20-1 and TRBJ1-1; D is perhaps TRBD1 (6 bases). This CDR3 comprises 15 residues. Germline CDR1 is DFQATT and CDR2 is SNEGSKA (reference sequence). The V and J ends lost 5 bases and 4 bases respectively, with 20 bases between them. CDR3 sequence: CSAWGAGQMGTEAFF. The CDR3 DNA follows: TGCAGTGCTTGGGGGGCAGGCCAGATGGGCACTGAAGCTTTCTTT.

The gene calls are TRBV5-1 and TRBJ1-2; tentative D call: TRBD1 (5 bases). Germline CDR1 and CDR2: SGHRS and YFSETQ. Between the trimmed V and J ends, which lost 3 bases and 4 bases, there was a span of 19 bases. The CDR3 has 16 residues. The CDR3 reads CASSSGSQGGGYGYTF. The CDR3 coding sequence is TGCGCCAGCAGCTCGGGATCGCAGGGCGGTGGCTATGGCTACACCTTC.

This clonotype was picked up a small number of times. This chain links TRBV9 with TRBJ2-7; TRBD1 agrees at 9 bases. Trimming took 3 bases from V and 1 from J; bases not matched to a gene: 11. Germline V lookup: CDR1 SGDLS, CDR2 YYNGEE. The CDR3 consists of 17 residues. CDR3 in DNA: TGTGCCAGCAGCGCAACAGCGGGGACAGGGCAATCCTACGAGCAGTACTTC. As protein: CASSATAGTGQSYEQYF.

The chain uses TRBV18 and TRBJ2-3; D tentatively reads TRBD1 or TRBD2 (5 bases each). V dropped 3 bases and J dropped 3 bases, with 13 bases sitting between them. The CDR3 runs to 15 residues. In germline, CDR1 is KGHSH, CDR2 LQKENI. The CDR3 sequence is CASSPGAVETDTQYF. CDR3 nucleotide sequence: TGTGCCAGCTCACCCGGGGCAGTCGAAACAGATACGCAGTATTTT.

The chain carries TRBV7-2 and TRBJ1-1; TRBD1 matches 10 bases. Germline values: CDR1 SGHTA, CDR2 FQGNSA. The V gene end was trimmed by 6 bases and the J gene end by 8 bases; junction bases not matched to a gene: 12. The CDR3 runs to 15 residues. In DNA form, the CDR3 reads TGTGCCAGCAGGACCGGGACAGGGGTCTTGGGAGAAGCTTTCTTT. Translated, it gives CASRTGTGVLGEAFF.

The V gene is TRBV2, the J gene TRBJ2-5, with 7 bases lining up with TRBD1. Unmatched junction bases numbered 1, after V lost 7 bases and J lost 2 bases. Per the germline V gene, CDR1 is SNHLY and CDR2 is FYNNEI. The CDR3 consists of 12 residues. The CDR3 region is CASMDRQETQYF. The CDR3 nucleotides read TGTGCCAGCATGGACAGGCAAGAGACCCAGTACTTC.

This clonotype has just a few counts. J is TRBJ1-1 and V is TRBV20-1; D gene uncertain. V lost 4 bases and J lost 0, with 12 bases in between. The CDR3 loop spans 14 amino acids. Germline-derived CDR1 and CDR2 are DFQATT and SNEGSKA (reference sequence). CDR3: CSATNAVVNTEAFF. In nucleotides, the CDR3 is TGCAGTGCTACTAACGCTGTAGTGAACACTGAAGCTTTCTTT.